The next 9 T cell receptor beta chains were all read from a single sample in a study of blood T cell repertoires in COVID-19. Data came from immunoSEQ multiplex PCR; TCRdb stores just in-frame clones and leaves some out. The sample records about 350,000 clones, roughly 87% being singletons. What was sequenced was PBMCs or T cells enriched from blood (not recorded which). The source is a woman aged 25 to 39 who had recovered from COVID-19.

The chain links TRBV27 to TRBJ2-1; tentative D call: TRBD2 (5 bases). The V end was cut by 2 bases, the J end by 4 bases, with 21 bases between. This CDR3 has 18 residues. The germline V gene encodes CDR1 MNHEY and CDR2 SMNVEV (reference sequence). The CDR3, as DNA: TGTGCCAGCAGTTTACTTGCCCCCGGGATCCCTGTTTACAATGAGCAGTTCTTC. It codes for CASSLLAPGIPVYNEQFF.

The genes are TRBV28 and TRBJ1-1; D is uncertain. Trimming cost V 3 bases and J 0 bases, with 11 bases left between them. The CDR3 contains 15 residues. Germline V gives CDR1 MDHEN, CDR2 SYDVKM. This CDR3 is CASSFLPGMNTEAFF. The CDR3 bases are TGTGCCAGCAGTTTCCTCCCGGGGATGAACACTGAAGCTTTCTTT. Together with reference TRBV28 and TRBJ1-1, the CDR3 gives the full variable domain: DVKVTQSSRYLVKRTGEKVFLECVQDMDHENMFWYRQDPGLGLRLIYFSYDVKMKEKGDIPEGYSVSREKKERFSLILESASTNQTSMYLCASSFLPGMNTEAFFGQGTRLTVV.

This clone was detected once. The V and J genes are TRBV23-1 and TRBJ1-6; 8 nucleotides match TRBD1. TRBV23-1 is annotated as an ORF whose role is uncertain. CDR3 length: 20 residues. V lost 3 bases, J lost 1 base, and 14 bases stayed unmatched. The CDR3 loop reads CASSQPTRDRPWSYNSPLHF. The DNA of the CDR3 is TGCGCCAGCAGTCAGCCAACTCGGGACAGGCCATGGTCCTATAATTCACCCCTCCACTTT.

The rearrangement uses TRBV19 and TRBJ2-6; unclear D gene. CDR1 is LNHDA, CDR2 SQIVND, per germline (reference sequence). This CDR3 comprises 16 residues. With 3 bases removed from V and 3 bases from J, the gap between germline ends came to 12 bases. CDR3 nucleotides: TGTGCCAGTAGTATCCCTTTGGGCGTTGGGGCCAACGTCCTGACTTTC. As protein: CASSIPLGVGANVLTF.

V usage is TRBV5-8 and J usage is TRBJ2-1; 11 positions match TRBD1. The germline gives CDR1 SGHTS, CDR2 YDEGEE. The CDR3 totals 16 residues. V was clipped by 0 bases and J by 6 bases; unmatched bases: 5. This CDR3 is CASSLDTGTGGNEQFF. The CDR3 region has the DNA TGTGCCAGCAGCTTGGACACCGGGACAGGGGGCAATGAGCAGTTCTTC.

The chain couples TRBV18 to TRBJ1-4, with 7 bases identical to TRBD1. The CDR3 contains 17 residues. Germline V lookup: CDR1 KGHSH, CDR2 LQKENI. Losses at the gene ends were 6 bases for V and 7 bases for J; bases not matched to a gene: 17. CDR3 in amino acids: CASSTKRKTGSAEKLFF. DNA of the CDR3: TGTGCCAGCTCCACAAAACGGAAGACAGGGAGCGCTGAAAAACTGTTTTTT.

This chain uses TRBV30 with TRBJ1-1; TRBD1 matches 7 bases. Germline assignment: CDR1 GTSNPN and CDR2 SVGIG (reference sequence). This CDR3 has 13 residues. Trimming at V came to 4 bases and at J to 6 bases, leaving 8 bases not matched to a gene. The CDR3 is CAWNIGGVPEAFF. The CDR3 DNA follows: TGTGCCTGGAATATAGGGGGCGTCCCTGAAGCTTTCTTT.

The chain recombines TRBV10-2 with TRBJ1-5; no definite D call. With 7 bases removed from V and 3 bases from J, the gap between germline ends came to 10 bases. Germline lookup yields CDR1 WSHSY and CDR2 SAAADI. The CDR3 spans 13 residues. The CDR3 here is CASTGLLNQPQHF. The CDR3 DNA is TGCGCCAGCACTGGACTGCTCAATCAGCCCCAGCATTTT.

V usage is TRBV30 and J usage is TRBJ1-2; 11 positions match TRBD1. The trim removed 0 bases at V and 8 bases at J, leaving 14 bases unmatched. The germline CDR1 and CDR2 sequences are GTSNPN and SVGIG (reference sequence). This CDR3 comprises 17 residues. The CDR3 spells CAWSVGDRGWSRMGYTF. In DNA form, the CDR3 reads TGTGCCTGGAGTGTGGGGGACAGGGGGTGGTCGAGGATGGGCTACACCTTC.